What follows describes a single T cell receptor beta chain. Per germline, CDR1 MDHEN and CDR2 SYDVKM. The germline V and J ends were trimmed by 4 bases and 9 bases, with 7 bases remaining between them. The CDR3 consists of 11 residues. This entry belongs to a study of blood T cell repertoires in COVID-19. Authors' processing steps: Amplification with reference gene primers provided the estimates of nucleated cell counts. Profiling relied on immunoSEQ multiplex PCR, and the TCRdb table lists in-frame clones only, not all of them. D and trimming come from the DNA, and the V and J calls and clone size come from that table. The data contain 250,000 to 350,000 clones, more than 70% of them singletons.

The sample taken for sequencing was peripheral blood. The receptor was isolated from a woman aged 50 to 60 with acute or convalescent COVID-19. The gene calls are TRBV28 and TRBJ1-5; no firm D call. CDR3 amino acids: CASSSILPQHF. In DNA, the CDR3 is TGTGCCAGCAGTTCTATTCTGCCCCAGCATTTT.